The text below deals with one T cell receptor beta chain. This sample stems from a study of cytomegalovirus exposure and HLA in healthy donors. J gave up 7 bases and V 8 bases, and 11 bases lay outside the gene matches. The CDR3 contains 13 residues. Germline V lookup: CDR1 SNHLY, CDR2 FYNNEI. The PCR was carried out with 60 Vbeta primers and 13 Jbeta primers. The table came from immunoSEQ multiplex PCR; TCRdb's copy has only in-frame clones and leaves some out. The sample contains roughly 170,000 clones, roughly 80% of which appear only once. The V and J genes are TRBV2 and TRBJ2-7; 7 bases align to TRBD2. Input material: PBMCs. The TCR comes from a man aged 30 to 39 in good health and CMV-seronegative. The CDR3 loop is CASGPWGEGEQYF. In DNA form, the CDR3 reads TGTGCCAGCGGCCCCTGGGGGGAGGGGGAGCAGTACTTC.